Below, 8 T cell receptor beta chains from the same sample are listed, as sequenced in a study of T cell repertoires in cytomegalovirus infection. TCRdb recomputed calls from the reads with MiXCR, one row per CDR3 protein. The table shows about 530,000 distinct CDR3 sequences, with around a quarter occurring only once. Sequencing was carried out using PBMCs. The receptor source for this set is a human donor in good health (CMV status not recorded). Some clones in this sample may be carry-over from other donors' samples.

This clonotype was seen more than once but under ten times. The V call is TRBV7-2, the J call TRBJ2-3, with TRBD2 as a possible D gene (6 bases). There are 18 residues in the CDR3. Germline CDR1 SGHTA, CDR2 FQGNSA. The V end was cut by 0 bases, the J end by 0 bases, with 16 bases between. CDR3: CASSLAPSSGASTDTQYF. CDR3 DNA: TGTGCCAGCAGCTTAGCGCCAAGTTCGGGAGCTAGCACAGATACGCAGTATTTT. The variable domain in full, completed from reference TRBV7-2 and TRBJ2-3, reads GAGVSQSPSNKVTEKGKDVELRCDPISGHTALYWYRQSLGQGLEFLIYFQGNSAPDKSGLPSDRFSAERTGGSVSTLTIQRTQQEDSAVYLCASSLAPSSGASTDTQYFGPGTRLTVL.

The sample holds many counts of this clonotype. The rearrangement uses TRBV27 and TRBJ1-2; D unresolved. The CDR3 consists of 13 residues. Between the trimmed V and J ends, which lost 5 bases and 8 bases, there was a span of 15 bases. Germline lookup yields CDR1 MNHEY and CDR2 SMNVEV (reference sequence). The CDR3 here is CASSLMGVGGYTF. The CDR3 nucleotides read TGTGCCAGCAGTCTGATGGGCGTCGGGGGCTACACCTTC.

At least ten counts were recorded for this clonotype. The chain combines TRBV7-2 with TRBJ2-3; D is unresolved. The CDR3 length is 13 residues. Deletions cut 4 bases from V and 2 bases from J, with 7 bases between. Germline V CDR1 and CDR2: SGHTA, FQGNSA. CDR3 DNA: TGTGCCAGCAGCTCAGATAACACAGATACGCAGTATTTT. Translation gives CASSSDNTDTQYF.

This clonotype was seen repeatedly, ten times or more. The chain links TRBV7-2 to TRBJ2-5, with 11 bases that match TRBD2. This CDR3 is built from 17 residues. V lost 7 bases to trimming and J lost 1 base; unmatched junction nucleotides: 11. Germline assignment: CDR1 SGHTA and CDR2 FQGNSA. CDR3 coding DNA: TGTGCCAGCACCCTAGCCAGAGGACTAGCGGGCCAAGAGACCCAGTACTTC. It specifies CASTLARGLAGQETQYF.

This clonotype was counted a few times. The chain links TRBV28 to TRBJ1-5; possible D gene TRBD1, 6 bases. CDR1 MDHEN and CDR2 SYDVKM come from the germline V gene. The CDR3 length is 16 residues. Trimming stripped 2 bases from V and 7 bases from J, with 18 bases between. In DNA, the CDR3 is TGTGCCAGCAGTTTAGTCTCCGGGCAGGGGAAGCAGCCCCAGCATTTT. It yields the protein CASSLVSGQGKQPQHF. The full variable domain, completed using reference TRBV28 and TRBJ1-5, is DVKVTQSSRYLVKRTGEKVFLECVQDMDHENMFWYRQDPGLGLRLIYFSYDVKMKEKGDIPEGYSVSREKKERFSLILESASTNQTSMYLCASSLVSGQGKQPQHFGDGTRLSIL.

This clonotype was observed a few times. The chain uses TRBV5-6 and TRBJ2-6; D uncertain. Trimming removed 2 bases from V and 2 bases from J, with 8 bases in between. This CDR3 contains 15 residues. CDR1 SGHDT and CDR2 YYEEEE come from the germline V gene. The CDR3 loop is CASSLPPTGANVLTF. The CDR3 bases are TGTGCCAGCAGCTTACCCCCTACTGGGGCCAACGTCCTGACTTTC.

There are many counts of this clonotype. J is TRBJ1-1 and V is TRBV7-2; unclear D gene. V lost 1 base to trimming and J lost 0 bases, with 3 bases between them. This CDR3 contains 13 residues. Germline CDR1 SGHTA, CDR2 FQGNSA. DNA of the CDR3: TGTGCCAGCAGCTTAGTAGTGAACACTGAAGCTTTCTTT. This codes for CASSLVVNTEAFF.

This clonotype was recorded a few times. This chain links TRBV12-5 with TRBJ2-2; D not resolved. The CDR3 contains 12 residues. The ends were cut back, 3 bases at V and 6 bases at J, with 5 bases in the middle. Germline lookup yields CDR1 LGHNT and CDR2 FRNRAP. The CDR3 reads CASGFSSGELFF. The CDR3 DNA sequence: TGTGCTAGTGGTTTTTCATCCGGGGAGCTGTTTTTT.